A single sample is the source of the 25 T cell receptor beta chains below, sequenced in a study of early T cells in non-severe SARS-CoV-2 infection. TCRdb fed the 5' RACE reads into MiXCR, producing one record per CDR3 protein. The data hold around 70,000 distinct CDR3 sequences, with roughly an eighth observed a single time. The sequencing input was whole blood. Every receptor here comes from an adult who was a healthcare worker with PCR-confirmed SARS-CoV-2 infection or an uninfected control (not recorded which).

This chain joins TRBV12-3 or TRBV12-4 and TRBJ2-1; a possible D gene is TRBD2 (6 bases). V was trimmed by 4 bases and J by 9 bases, leaving 13 bases between them. This CDR3 region has 13 residues. The chain's CDR3 is CASSSGMGGEQFF. For the CDR3, the DNA is TGTGCCAGCAGTTCGGGGATGGGGGGTGAGCAGTTCTTC.

The chain's CDR3 is CASSPRTGSSYNEQFF. In DNA, the CDR3 is TGTGCCAGCAGCCCCCGGACAGGAAGCTCCTACAATGAGCAGTTCTTC. The chain couples TRBV9 to TRBJ2-1, with 7 nucleotides matching TRBD1. The ends lost 4 bases at V and 0 bases at J; junction bases unmatched: 7. This CDR3 region has 16 residues. CDR1 is SGDLS and CDR2 is YYNGEE in the germline V gene. The full variable domain, rest sourced from reference TRBV9 and TRBJ2-1, is DSGVTQTPKHLITATGQRVTLRCSPRSGDLSVYWYQQSLDQGLQFLIQYYNGEERAKGNILERFSAQQFPDLHSELNLSSLELGDSALYFCASSPRTGSSYNEQFFGPGTRLTVL.

The gene calls are TRBV10-3 and TRBJ2-5, with D perhaps given as TRBD1 or TRBD2 (6 bases each). Germline V gene data show CDR1 as ENHRY and CDR2 as SYGVKD. This CDR3 contains 13 residues. The V end was cut by 5 bases, the J end by 1 base, with 8 bases between. The CDR3 region has the DNA TGTGCCATCAGTCCGGGGGCCCAAGAGACCCAGTACTTC. Translating it yields CAISPGAQETQYF.

This clonotype came up many times. The gene calls are TRBV7-9 and TRBJ2-1; D gene uncertain. The CDR3 has 11 amino acids. V gave up 4 bases and J gave up 10 bases, with 8 bases separating them. CDR1 SEHNR and CDR2 FQNEAQ come from the germline V gene (reference sequence). The CDR3 loop reads CASSSLQEQFF. The CDR3 coding sequence is TGTGCCAGCAGCTCCTTGCAAGAGCAGTTCTTC.

This clonotype was found a few times. The chain carries TRBV7-9 and TRBJ2-1; D is unclear. There are 15 residues in the CDR3. Looked up from germline, CDR1 is SEHNR and CDR2 is FQNEAQ (reference sequence). Between the trimmed V and J ends, which lost 6 bases and 2 bases, there was a span of 14 bases. CDR3 sequence reads: CASSMTESTYNEQFF. CDR3 DNA: TGTGCCAGCAGTATGACGGAGTCTACCTACAATGAGCAGTTCTTC.

This clonotype appeared a few times. The rearrangement links TRBV7-6 to TRBJ2-7, with a weak D call TRBD2 (6 bases). V gave up 5 bases and J gave up 7 bases, with 21 bases separating them. Germline V CDR1 and CDR2: SGHVS, FNYEAQ. The CDR3 contains 15 residues. CDR3: CASSPRPDGAGEQYF. For the CDR3, the DNA is TGTGCCAGCAGCCCACGACCGGACGGGGCGGGGGAGCAGTACTTC. Based on the CDR3 plus reference TRBV7-6 and TRBJ2-7, the full variable domain is GAGVSQSPRYKVTKRGQDVALRCDPISGHVSLYWYRQALGQGPEFLTYFNYEAQQDKSGLPNDRFSAERPEGSISTLTIQRTEQRDSAMYRCASSPRPDGAGEQYFGPGTRLTVT.

Ten or more counts support this clonotype. The gene calls are TRBV7-6 and TRBJ2-1; D is uncertain. Trimming removed 0 bases at V and 0 bases at J, with 9 bases between. This CDR3 has 16 amino acids. The germline V gene encodes CDR1 SGHVS and CDR2 FNYEAQ. The CDR3 loop is CASSLARGASYNEQFF. The CDR3 region has the DNA TGTGCCAGCAGCTTAGCGCGAGGAGCCTCCTACAATGAGCAGTTCTTC.

The chain is built from TRBV18 and TRBJ1-4; 7 bases match TRBD1. This CDR3 has 14 residues. V shed 3 bases and J 8 bases; nucleotides not matched to a gene: 6. Germline CDR1 is KGHSH and CDR2 is LQKENI. The CDR3 loop reads CASSPRGTVEKLFF. CDR3 nucleotides: TGTGCCAGCTCACCCCGGGGGACAGTAGAAAAACTGTTTTTT.

This clonotype was counted at least ten times. The chain recombines TRBV20-1 with TRBJ1-1, with a tentative D call TRBD1 (5 bases). The CDR3 has 12 amino acids. Trimming removed 3 bases from V and 8 bases from J, with 13 bases in between. Germline V gene lookup returns CDR1 DFQATT and CDR2 SNEGSKA (reference sequence). Written as DNA, the CDR3 is TGCAGTGCTAGGACGAGGGGAGCCGAAGCTTTCTTT. Translation: CSARTRGAEAFF.

The chain has TRBV7-2 and TRBJ2-3, with D possibly TRBD1 on 6 matching bases. This CDR3 comprises 16 residues. Germline V gene sequence: CDR1 SGHTA, CDR2 FQGNSA. The germline V and J ends were trimmed by 5 bases and 1 base, with 16 bases remaining between them. DNA for the CDR3: TGTGCCAGCAGCCCCACAGGGCAGGTGCGCACAGATACGCAGTATTTT. Encoded protein: CASSPTGQVRTDTQYF.

This clonotype was found a few times. The rearrangement uses TRBV29-1 and TRBJ1-2; D not certain. V was clipped by 4 bases and J by 2 bases, with 11 bases between them. This CDR3 is built from 13 residues. Germline CDR1 SQVTM, CDR2 ANQGSEA. DNA of the CDR3: TGCAGCGTTGGTGTCGGCAGAAACTATGGCTACACCTTC. Encoded protein: CSVGVGRNYGYTF.

The chain links TRBV30 to TRBJ2-1; no clear D. V was cut by 0 bases and J by 9 bases, with 6 bases left in between. This CDR3 has 11 amino acids. Germline V gene sequence: CDR1 GTSNPN, CDR2 SVGIG (reference sequence). The CDR3 DNA reads TGTGCCTGGAGTGTACGGAGTGAGCAGTTCTTC. This translates into CAWSVRSEQFF.

Note on this clonotype: This may come from a read error, since a much larger clone is one base off. The chain has TRBV3-1 and TRBJ2-7; D is uncertain. Per the germline V gene, CDR1 is LGHDT and CDR2 is YNNKEL (reference sequence). The CDR3 spans 14 residues. The V gene lost 0 bases and the J gene lost 6 bases, with 12 bases spanning the gap. CDR3 DNA: TGTGCCAGCAGCCAAGATGACCCCTTTTCCGAGCAGTACTTC. This translates into CASSQDDPFSEQYF.

The chain employs TRBV6-5 and TRBJ2-3; a weak D match, TRBD2 (6 bases). This CDR3 has 16 residues. Germline values: CDR1 MNHEY, CDR2 SVGAGI. Between the trimmed V and J ends, which lost 0 bases and 1 base, there was a span of 11 bases. For the CDR3, the DNA is TGTGCCAGCAGTTACTCGAACGGGGAGGGCACAGATACGCAGTATTTT. Translation gives CASSYSNGEGTDTQYF.

This clonotype showed up many times. This chain joins TRBV18 and TRBJ2-1; 7 bases agree with TRBD2. The germline gives CDR1 KGHSH, CDR2 LQKENI. This CDR3 has 15 amino acids. Trimming at V came to 3 bases and at J to 2 bases, leaving 4 bases not matched to a gene. The CDR3 is CASSPPSGTYNEQFF. The CDR3 nucleotides are TGTGCCAGCTCACCTCCTAGCGGAACCTACAATGAGCAGTTCTTC.

Judged by abundance, this clonotype is medium-sized. This chain links TRBV29-1 with TRBJ2-3; the match to TRBD2 covers 7 bases. Per the germline V gene, CDR1 is SQVTM and CDR2 is ANQGSEA. The CDR3 is 13 residues long. Trimming removed 6 bases from V and 2 bases from J; junction bases left unmatched: 5. CDR3 nucleotide sequence: TGCAGCGTGGTGGGAGGGCTCACAGATACGCAGTATTTT. It yields the protein CSVVGGLTDTQYF.

The chain joins TRBV14 to TRBJ2-3, with TRBD2 identical over 11 bases. Germline CDR1 and CDR2: SGHDN and FVKESK. This CDR3 spans 16 amino acids. V shed 2 bases, J shed 2 bases, and the junction held 3 bases outside the gene matches. CDR3: CASSQIAGGVTDTQYF. CDR3 nucleotides: TGTGCCAGCAGCCAAATAGCGGGAGGGGTCACAGATACGCAGTATTTT.

The V gene is TRBV29-1, the J gene TRBJ2-6, with D possibly TRBD1 on 5 matching bases. The germline V and J ends were trimmed by 1 base and 2 bases, with 6 bases remaining between them. The CDR3 totals 14 residues. Germline values: CDR1 SQVTM, CDR2 ANQGSEA. CDR3 nucleotide sequence: TGCAGCGTTGAAGGACAGCCTGGGGCCAACGTCCTGACTTTC. It translates to CSVEGQPGANVLTF.

The CDR3 DNA reads as TGTGCCAGCAGGCCCGACAGGGGGCAAGGGGATGAGCAGTTCTTC. As protein: CASRPDRGQGDEQFF. The chain is built from TRBV6-5 and TRBJ2-1, with TRBD1 matching over 10 bases. Losses at the gene ends were 6 bases for V and 8 bases for J; bases not matched to a gene: 10. CDR3 size: 15 residues. The germline V gene has CDR1 MNHEY and CDR2 SVGAGI.

This sequence joins TRBV12-5 and TRBJ2-1, with 9 nucleotides matching TRBD2. Germline CDR1 LGHNT, CDR2 FRNRAP. V dropped 2 bases and J dropped 1; count of bases not matched to a gene: 0. The CDR3 consists of 15 residues. The CDR3 DNA follows: TGTGCTAGTGGTTTGACTAGCGGGTCCTACAATGAGCAGTTCTTC. Translation gives CASGLTSGSYNEQFF.

V and J are TRBV10-3 and TRBJ1-5; D call uncertain. The CDR3 contains 12 residues. Germline assignment: CDR1 ENHRY and CDR2 SYGVKD. With 4 bases removed from V and 7 bases from J, the gap between germline ends came to 8 bases. The CDR3 DNA sequence: TGTGCCATCAGTGTAGCGGGACAGCCCCAGCATTTT. This gives the protein CAISVAGQPQHF.

In its sample, this clonotype was seen many times. This chain links TRBV3-1 with TRBJ2-7; D is uncertain. The germline V gene has CDR1 LGHDT and CDR2 YNNKEL (reference sequence). V shed 6 bases and J shed 3 bases, with 15 bases lying between them. The CDR3 has 14 amino acids. The CDR3 nucleotides read TGTGCCAGCAGTAAGGGCTCCCCGGGCTACGAGCAGTACTTC. Amino acid sequence: CASSKGSPGYEQYF.

This clonotype was counted between two and nine times. The rearrangement uses TRBV28 and TRBJ2-7, with TRBD1 as a possible D gene (6 bases). Trimming stripped 3 bases from V and 7 bases from J, with 16 bases between. Germline values: CDR1 MDHEN, CDR2 SYDVKM. This CDR3 spans 14 amino acids. The CDR3 DNA sequence: TGTGCCAGCAGTTTGAACAGGGACCTTGGGGAGCAGTACTTC. Residues: CASSLNRDLGEQYF.

Turning to this clonotype: At one end the junction does not follow the germline gene, possibly because of a read error. The V and J genes are TRBV12-3 or TRBV12-4 and TRBJ1-3, with D tentatively TRBD1 (6 bases). The CDR3 length is 14 residues. The CDR3 DNA sequence: TGTGCCAGCAGCTCTGGGGGCCCTGGCAACACCATATATTTT. Protein product: CASSSGGPGNTIYF.

This chain links TRBV19 with TRBJ2-7; 11 nucleotides match TRBD2. This CDR3 is 15 amino acids long. V lost 4 bases to trimming and J lost 5 bases; unmatched junction nucleotides: 7. Germline V gives CDR1 LNHDA, CDR2 SQIVND (reference sequence). CDR3 protein: CASSSSGRDRHEQYF. The CDR3 DNA reads TGTGCCAGTAGTAGTAGCGGGAGGGACCGGCACGAGCAGTACTTC.